This TCR beta chain was found in a study of neurological immune-mediated disorders. Study-wide points: The greatest TCR clonal expansion appeared in HTLV-1-associated myelopathy and the smallest, falling below healthy controls, in multiple sclerosis.

The germline V and J ends were trimmed by 4 bases and 0 bases, with 12 bases remaining between them. The CDR3 spans 15 residues. Time point defined: longitudinal time-point 3. TCRdb analysed the 5' RACE reads with MiXCR anew, one entry per CDR3 protein. The table records more than 100,000 distinct CDR3 sequences, about a tenth of them present only once. This clonotype was detected many times. Antigen unknown. The origin of this receptor is a female donor with HTLV-1-associated myelopathy (HAM/TSP). V usage is TRBV12-3 or TRBV12-4 and J usage is TRBJ1-2, with a possible D match to TRBD1 (6 bases). Sequenced sample: PBMCs. CDR3 DNA: TGTGCCAGCAGTTCACAGGGCCGAGCTAACTATGGCTACACCTTC. It yields the protein CASSSQGRANYGYTF.